A single T cell receptor (beta chain) is shown here with its context. Its antigen is currently not known. Base quality data are lacking; no much larger clone is found one base away. Read against the paper, the sample's time point label means: pretreatment peripheral blood. A total of 29 patients with locally advanced or metastatic urothelial carcinoma, treated at Memorial Sloan Kettering on a trial protocol, made up the cohort. Peripheral blood mononuclear cells were collected from each patient pretreatment and during treatment, giving between 1 and 8 total time points per patient. The Qiagen DNeasy Blood extraction kit was used to purify genomic DNA from total PBMCs and from tumor samples. Collected pretreatment and during treatment, PBMCs were isolated and stored as previously described. Each PCR received spiked-in synthetic TCR analog templates so that absolute template abundance could be estimated from read counts. The immunoSEQ assay used bias-controlled V and J gene primers to amplify TCRbeta CDR3 regions from genomic DNA. Sequencing of rearranged TCRbeta segments was performed at approximately 20X coverage. The paper's data handling went like this. Clustering was used to correct sequencing errors, and CDR3s were annotated against IMGT to assign V, D and J genes. Out-of-frame and stop-codon sequences were excluded, and only productive TCRbeta rearrangements were used in downstream analyses. Clonality was calculated as one minus the Shannon entropy normalized by the log of the number of unique productive sequences. Fisher's exact test with Benjamini-Hochberg correction, using a cutoff of adjusted p below 0.01, was how clones that differed between time points or between blood and tumor were identified. TCRdb holds this immuneACCESS table with in-frame rearrangements only. Some clones are missing; in checked studies, unresolved V genes explain under half, and the rest has no known cause. The V and J calls and clone size are taken from that table; D and trimming were inferred from the DNA. The sample records tens of thousands of clones, 81% of which are singletons. Together, the top ten hold 3.2% of the sample.

The entry originates in a study of PD-L1 blockade in urothelial cancer listed by TCRdb under 2017. For the wider study: Therapy was started at some point between 2014 and 2016 for all patients, and atezolizumab 1,200 mg was administered intravenously every 3 weeks. About 90% of the 29 patients were males with bladder-origin urothelial cancer, and about 65% of the roughly 30 reported a prior smoking history. Patients had an ECOG performance status of 0 or 1 and had received between 0 and 3 prior chemotherapy regimens. Blood samples were analyzed at 3 weeks after treatment start (second dose) and at 6 weeks after treatment start. Blood samples gave median yields of around 140,000 T cells and 83,000 or so unique TCRs, along with a median clonality of about 0.084. An exploratory multi-omic analysis was conducted of the somatic, immune and clinical correlates of response to PD-L1 blockade with atezolizumab in urothelial cancer. Pretreatment tumor samples, along with matched peripheral blood serially collected before and after atezolizumab treatment, were subjected to TCR sequencing. Durable clinical benefit meant progression-free survival longer than 6 months, and TCR features were also tested against progression-free and overall survival. In the same patients, whole exome sequencing and RNA sequencing of pretreatment tumors were performed in addition to TCR sequencing. Durable clinical benefit was achieved by nine patients and was not achieved by 20 patients. Pretreatment blood TCR-seq was available for about 28 patients, at least one posttreatment blood collection was obtained for around 25 patients, and tumor TCR-seq was available for around 25 patients.

Overall study outcomes, separate from this receptor: Among patients with durable benefit, tumor-associated TCR clones showed greater expansion in peripheral blood 3 weeks after treatment started (n ≈ 24, p = 0.022). Because of the small sample size (n ≈ 31) and the many exploratory analyses performed, the results are intended to be regarded as hypothesis-generating. A pretreatment peripheral blood TCR clonality below the median was linked to improved progression-free and overall survival.

V is trimmed back by 7 bases and J by 4 bases, and the junction contains 6 bases that no gene match accounts for. The germline V gene (reference sequence) gives CDR1 as SGHAT and CDR2 as FQDESV. Including the terminal cysteine and phenylalanine, the CDR3 comprises 14 residues. Left in the record is the CDR3 DNA by itself, 42 bases read in frame from the first base. This sequence was found in a man in his 70s with urothelial cancer. The rearranged segments are TRBV11-1 and TRBJ2-7; 11 central bases correspond to TRBD1. The input for sequencing was PBMCs, taken around atezolizumab (anti-PD-L1) treatment. The nucleotide sequence is TGTGCCAGCACCGCCGGACAGGGGGCTTACGAGCAGTACTTC. Translated, it gives CASTAGQGAYEQYF.